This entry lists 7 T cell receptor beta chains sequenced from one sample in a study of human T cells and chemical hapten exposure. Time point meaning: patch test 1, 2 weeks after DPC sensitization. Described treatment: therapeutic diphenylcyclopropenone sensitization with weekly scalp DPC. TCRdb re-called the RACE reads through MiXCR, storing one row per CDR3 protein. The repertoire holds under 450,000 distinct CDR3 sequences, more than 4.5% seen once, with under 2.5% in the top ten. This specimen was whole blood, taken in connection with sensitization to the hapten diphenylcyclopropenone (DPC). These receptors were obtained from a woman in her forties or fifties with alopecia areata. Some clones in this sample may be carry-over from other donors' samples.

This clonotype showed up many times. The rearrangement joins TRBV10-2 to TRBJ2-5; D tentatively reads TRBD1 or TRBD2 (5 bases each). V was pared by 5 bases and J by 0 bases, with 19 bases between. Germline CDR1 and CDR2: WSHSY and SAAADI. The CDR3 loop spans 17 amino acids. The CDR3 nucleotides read TGCGCCAGCAGTCCCGAAGGTCCGGGGACCTACCAAGAGACCCAGTACTTC. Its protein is CASSPEGPGTYQETQYF.

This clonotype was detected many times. The CDR3 DNA is TGTGCCAGCAGTTTACGACTGTCCTCTGGAAACACCATATATTTT. Amino acid sequence: CASSLRLSSGNTIYF. J is TRBJ1-3 and V is TRBV12-3 or TRBV12-4, with D unresolved. This CDR3 comprises 15 residues. Trimming took 2 bases from V and 0 from J, leaving 8 bases between them.

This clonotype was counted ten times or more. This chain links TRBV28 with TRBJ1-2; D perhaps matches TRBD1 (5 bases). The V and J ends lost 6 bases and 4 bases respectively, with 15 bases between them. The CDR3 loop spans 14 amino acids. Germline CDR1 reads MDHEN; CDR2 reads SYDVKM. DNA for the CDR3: TGTGCCAGCAGGGGGGGAAGGCATGCCTATGGCTACACCTTC. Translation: CASRGGRHAYGYTF.

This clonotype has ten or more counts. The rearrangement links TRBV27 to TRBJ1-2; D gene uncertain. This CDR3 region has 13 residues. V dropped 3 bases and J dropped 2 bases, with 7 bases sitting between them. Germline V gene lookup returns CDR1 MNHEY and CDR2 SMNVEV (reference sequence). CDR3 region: CASSFGANYGYTF. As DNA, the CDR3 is TGTGCCAGCAGTTTCGGAGCGAACTATGGCTACACCTTC.

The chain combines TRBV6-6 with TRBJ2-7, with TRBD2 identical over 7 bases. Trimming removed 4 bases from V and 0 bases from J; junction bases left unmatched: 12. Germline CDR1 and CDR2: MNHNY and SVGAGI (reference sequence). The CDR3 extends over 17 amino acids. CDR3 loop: CASSSRGVAWSSYEQYF. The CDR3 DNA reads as TGTGCCAGCAGTTCCCGGGGGGTAGCGTGGAGCTCCTACGAGCAGTACTTC.

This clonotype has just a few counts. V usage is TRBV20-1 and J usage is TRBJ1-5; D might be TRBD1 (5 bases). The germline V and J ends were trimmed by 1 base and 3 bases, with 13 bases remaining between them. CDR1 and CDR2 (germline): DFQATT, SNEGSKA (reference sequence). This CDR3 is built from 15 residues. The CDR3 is CSARGPGRINQPQHF. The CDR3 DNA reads TGCAGTGCTAGAGGGCCGGGACGGATCAATCAGCCCCAGCATTTT.

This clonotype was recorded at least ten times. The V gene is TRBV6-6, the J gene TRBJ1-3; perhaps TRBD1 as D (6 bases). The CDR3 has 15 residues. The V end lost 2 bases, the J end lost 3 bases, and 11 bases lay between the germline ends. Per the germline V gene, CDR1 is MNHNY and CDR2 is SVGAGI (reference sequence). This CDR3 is CASSYPGGGGNTIYF. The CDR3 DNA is TGTGCCAGCAGTTACCCGGGGGGCGGTGGAAACACCATATATTTT.